The next 3 T cell receptor beta chains were all read from a single sample in a study of T cell responses to AZD1222 COVID-19 vaccine. TCRdb keeps only in-frame clones here, not all; method: immunoSEQ multiplex PCR. Among 150,000 to 180,000 clones listed, 85% to 90% were seen once. This specimen consisted of peripheral blood, obtained on day 0 of MenACWY control vaccination. Receptors originate from an adult in good health.

The V call is TRBV7-9, the J call TRBJ1-5, with D tentatively TRBD1 (6 bases). Trimming removed 5 bases from V and 6 bases from J, with 20 bases in between. This CDR3 is built from 16 residues. Germline assignment: CDR1 SEHNR and CDR2 FQNEAQ (reference sequence). This CDR3 is CASSAGGQGHPQPQHF. The CDR3, as DNA: TGTGCCAGCAGCGCCGGGGGGCAGGGTCATCCTCAGCCCCAGCATTTT.

The V call is TRBV19, the J call TRBJ1-5; D is ambiguous. Germline V CDR1 and CDR2: LNHDA, SQIVND (reference sequence). The CDR3 is 15 residues long. The ends were cut back, 2 bases at V and 6 bases at J, with 14 bases in the middle. CDR3 sequence (DNA): TGTGCCAGTAGTATACTCCCCGTGCACGGTCAGCCCCAGCATTTT. As protein: CASSILPVHGQPQHF.

The chain links TRBV6-5 to TRBJ2-2; D remains ambiguous. From germline, CDR1 is MNHEY and CDR2 SVGAGI. This CDR3 has 11 amino acids. Trimming stripped 2 bases from V and 6 bases from J, with 1 base between. The CDR3 DNA is TGTGCCAGCAGTTACGCCGGGGAGCTGTTTTTT. This gives the protein CASSYAGELFF.